This TCR beta chain derives from a study of T cell repertoires in cytomegalovirus infection. The CDR3 length is 14 residues. Germline V gene sequence: CDR1 MGHDK, CDR2 SYGVNS. The germline V and J ends were trimmed by 1 base and 5 bases, with 11 bases remaining between them. Of note for this clonotype: The antigen remains undetermined.

Each CDR3 protein is one row after TCRdb ran MiXCR on the reads. Of approximately 730,000 distinct CDR3 sequences listed, 25% to 35% are singletons. Specimen: cultured CD8+ T cells from PBMCs, collected from culture after CMV antigen stimulation. The origin of this receptor is a human donor in good health (CMV status not recorded). Some clones in this sample may be carry-over from other donors' samples. The rearrangement uses TRBV25-1 and TRBJ1-2, with a weak D call TRBD1 (5 bases). The CDR3 loop is CASSESGAAYGYTF. DNA for the CDR3: TGTGCCAGCAGTGAATCTGGGGCAGCTTATGGCTACACCTTC.